This T cell receptor beta chain was observed in a study of T cells after yellow fever vaccination (dated by TCRdb to about 2019). In terms of the full investigation: The SMART-Seq v4 Ultra Low Input RNA kit was used to prepare libraries from fractions with low cell numbers. Bulk TCR alpha and beta repertoires were sequenced longitudinally to track T-cell clones before and after primary and booster YFV17D yellow fever vaccination. Two healthy male donors, one aged 18 to 30 and one aged 30 to 40 years, made up the cohort. Blood was collected at multiple timepoints before and after primary and secondary immunization, and bulk PBMC replicates and cell subsets were isolated. Results and caveats for the whole study, not just this receptor: FACS-sorted repertoires could contain abundant contaminating clonotypes from the bulk population, so computational filtering was required. Most clones expanded after primary vaccination were re-detected after the booster (almost 98% of CD4 and approximately 88% of CD8), suggesting broad memory maintenance. A small share of clonotypes was detected in both CD4 and CD8 compartments, with the overlap likely arising from convergent recombination. The secondary T-cell response was found to be weaker but faster than the primary response, with a peak reached on day 5 rather than on day 15. Because only two donors were included in the study, the extent to which the findings can be generalized is limited.

This clonotype showed up just a few times. Its cognate antigen has yet to be identified. Within one base of it there is no much larger clone, and no base qualities were kept. The sequencer listed for this sample is Illumina NovaSeq 6000. TCR cDNA was synthesized by 5'RACE template switching, through which a universal primer site and unique molecular identifiers were introduced. Priming for cDNA synthesis came from both the TCR alpha and TCR beta constant segments. Two PCR steps were used to amplify libraries, with sample barcodes and sequencing adapters being added in the second step. Libraries were sequenced on Illumina HiSeq 2500 (2x100 bp) or NovaSeq (2x150 bp). For the original study's pipeline: MIGEC was used to demultiplex reads and collapse the reads into UMI consensus sequences, and MiXCR was used for V(D)J alignment. Using edgeR on replicate PBMC samples, clonotypes were called vaccine-responding if FDR was below 0.01 and the log2 fold change was above 5 up to day 15. Bulk clonotypes were assigned CD4 or CD8 identity according to which sequenced CD4 or CD8 repertoire held them at higher abundance. TCRdb trimmed the raw reads at Q25, called clones with MiXCR and kept productive beta chains. Every entry covers one CDR3 protein and lists the most common genes and DNA from its rows. The V and J calls shown here were made by TCRdb, not taken from the authors' results. The sample has 250,000 to 400,000 distinct CDR3 sequences on record, about 4% of them singletons. The top ten constitute under 30% of the sample.

The intended sense of this specimen's treatment or condition label: live attenuated yellow fever vaccine strain. Two biological replicates of bulk PBMCs were collected at each blood-draw timepoint. PBMCs were isolated from peripheral blood using a standard Ficoll-Paque protocol. RNA was extracted with TriZol from bulk PBMCs, CD4 and CD8 fractions, and dextramer-positive and dextramer-negative fractions. Measured from the cysteine to the phenylalanine, the CDR3 is 15 residues long. The DNA shown is the 45-base CDR3, in frame from base 1. V is pared back by 1 base and J by 3 bases, with 12 bases lying between the germline termini. The CDR1 and CDR2 encoded by the germline V gene are SGHTA and FQGNSA.

This receptor chain uses TRBV7-2 and TRBJ2-5, with TRBD1 perhaps the D gene, on 7 matching bases. This TCR was sampled from a man aged 18 to 30 who received the YFV17D yellow fever vaccine. The sample in question was PBMCs, obtained 5 days after the yellow fever booster vaccination. The CDR3 amino acid sequence is: CASSLGGDREETQYF. The sequenced DNA: TGTGCCAGCAGCTTAGGGGGGGACAGAGAAGAGACCCAGTACTTC.